Listed below are T cell receptor beta chains from one sample, sequenced in a study of T-cell reconstitution after alpha-beta-depleted transplantation in children. TCRdb re-derived calls from the PCR reads in MiXCR, one entry per CDR3 protein. Here the sample spans approximately 300,000 distinct CDR3 sequences, around 10% being singletons. The sample in question was peripheral blood, obtained 180 days after TCRalphabeta/CD19-depleted stem cell transplant. These receptors were obtained from a male patient aged 2-15 years who had a stem cell transplant for chronic granulomatous disease, so the T cells may come from the graft donor. The CDR3 runs from the conserved cysteine through the conserved F or W. D genes are given only for firm matches. Clone size, where shown, is once, few, many, or a class for clones that have expanded.

TRBJ2-4 many TRBV15 - CATSREGGVKNIQYF TGTGCCACCAGCAGAGAAGGAGGGGTCAAAAACATTCAGTACTTC
TRBJ1-5 - TRBV27 - CASSLFRFHQPQHF TGTGCCAGCAGTTTATTCCGGTTTCATCAGCCCCAGCATTTT
TRBJ1-1 - TRBV27 - CTSSNRVTTEAFF TGCACCAGCAGTAACAGGGTGACCACTGAAGCTTTCTTT
TRBJ2-5 many TRBV7-6 - CASSLVGRETQYF TGTGCCAGCAGCTTAGTGGGGCGAGAGACCCAGTACTTC
TRBJ2-1 many TRBV4-1 TRBD2 CASSQVGGGGSYNEQFF TGCGCCAGCAGCCAAGTAGGCGGCGGGGGGTCCTACAATGAGCAGTTCTTC
TRBJ2-7 - TRBV27 - CASRQRTGLSYEQYF TGTGCCAGCAGACAAAGAACAGGGCTTTCCTACGAGCAGTACTTC
TRBJ2-5 many TRBV6-5 TRBD1 CASRGPGTGGTETQYF TGTGCCAGCAGGGGACCCGGGACAGGGGGCACGGAGACCCAGTACTTC
TRBJ2-2 - TRBV12-3/TRBV12-4 - CASSSGNTGEPFF TGTGCCAGCAGTTCGGGGAACACCGGGGAGCCGTTTTTT
TRBJ2-7 many TRBV18 TRBD1 CASSPKTGPAYEQYF TGTGCCAGCTCACCTAAGACAGGGCCCGCCTACGAGCAGTACTTC
TRBJ2-3 many TRBV7-6 TRBD2 CASSAAPGGAPDTQYF TGTGCCAGCAGCGCTGCCCCCGGGGGGGCTCCAGATACGCAGTATTTT
TRBJ2-3 many TRBV5-6 - CASILSGSPRDTQYF TGTGCCAGCATCCTCTCCGGGAGTCCGAGAGATACGCAGTATTTT
TRBJ2-1 many TRBV29-1 TRBD2 CSVEDLRRGLAGDNEQFF TGCAGCGTTGAAGATCTTCGTCGCGGGCTAGCGGGGGACAATGAGCAGTTCTTC
TRBJ2-1 many TRBV7-9 - CASSLGFDYNEQFF TGTGCCAGCAGCTTAGGCTTCGACTACAATGAGCAGTTCTTC
TRBJ1-5 many TRBV27 - CASSPRPIWGNQPQHF TGTGCCAGCAGTCCACGACCGATCTGGGGCAATCAGCCCCAGCATTTT
TRBJ1-2 many TRBV12-3/TRBV12-4 - CASSLSGGYGYTF TGTGCCAGCAGTTTGTCCGGGGGATATGGCTACACCTTC
TRBJ2-1 few TRBV5-3 TRBD2 CASGPGLAGSYNEQFF TGTGCCAGCGGCCCGGGACTAGCGGGCTCCTACAATGAGCAGTTCTTC
TRBJ2-3 many TRBV7-2 TRBD1 CASSRDSLTDTQYF TGTGCCAGCAGCCGGGACAGCCTCACAGATACGCAGTATTTT
TRBJ2-1 many TRBV20-1 - CSATSAGLPYNEQFF TGCAGTGCTACTAGCGCTGGGCTACCCTACAATGAGCAGTTCTTC
TRBJ2-3 many TRBV19 TRBD1 CASLSPGQTDTQYF TGTGCCAGCCTGTCCCCGGGACAGACCGATACGCAGTATTTT
TRBJ2-4 many TRBV11-2 TRBD2 CASSLSFGLAGDAKNIQYF TGTGCCAGCAGCTTATCCTTTGGACTAGCGGGGGACGCCAAAAACATTCAGTACTTC
TRBJ2-1 many TRBV5-1 TRBD2 CASSFKLAGGSATYNEQFF TGCGCCAGCAGCTTTAAACTAGCGGGAGGAAGCGCTACCTACAATGAGCAGTTCTTC
TRBJ2-2 few TRBV6-1 - CASSSLDITGELFF TGTGCCAGCAGCTCCCTCGACATCACCGGGGAGCTGTTTTTT
TRBJ2-1 many TRBV20-1 TRBD2 CSVLASRNEQFF TGCAGTGTACTAGCGTCCAGAAATGAGCAGTTCTTC
TRBJ2-7 many TRBV12-3/TRBV12-4 TRBD1 CASRGTGEGYEQYF TGTGCCAGCAGGGGGACAGGGGAGGGCTACGAGCAGTACTTC